This T cell receptor beta chain was obtained from a study of PD-L1 blockade in urothelial cancer. Overall study: Blood analysis took place 3 weeks (second dose) and 6 weeks after treatment start.

The CDR3 spans 16 residues. Germline V CDR1 and CDR2: LNHDA, SQIVND (reference sequence). The trim removed 3 bases at V and 4 bases at J, leaving 9 bases unmatched. The time point was: pretreatment peripheral blood. Study findings and constraints: Durable-benefit patients expanded tumor-associated blood clones more at 3 weeks.

As for this clone: The target antigen is unknown.

Produced via immunoSEQ multiplex PCR; TCRdb's table is partial and in-frame only. The sample holds about 72,000 clones, roughly 90% seen once. The sequence came from a man in his 70s with urothelial cancer. The specimen was PBMCs, collected around atezolizumab (anti-PD-L1) treatment. J is TRBJ2-7 and V is TRBV19; 10 positions agree with TRBD2. CDR3 bases: TGTGCCAGTAGTATGGTCGCAGCGGGAGGGTTGTACGAGCAGTACTTC. Its protein is CASSMVAAGGLYEQYF.